The 22 T cell receptor beta chains below were found in one sample sequenced in a study of T cell changes during pregnancy in multiple sclerosis. Only in-frame clones appear in the TCRdb table, and some are missing; sequencing was by immunoSEQ multiplex PCR. The sample records tens of thousands of clones, roughly nine tenths being singletons. Sequenced here: peripheral blood, sampled before pregnancy. These receptors were collected from a female donor with multiple sclerosis, enrolled in a pregnancy study.

V gene TRBV2 combines with J gene TRBJ1-1; TRBD1 matches at 7 bases. Germline CDR1 is SNHLY and CDR2 is FYNNEI. The CDR3 is 15 amino acids. V lost 8 bases and J lost 0; bases outside the gene matches: 9. In DNA form, the CDR3 reads TGTGCCAGCGTCCTGGGGGGACAGATGAACACTGAAGCTTTCTTT. This encodes CASVLGGQMNTEAFF.

The rearrangement uses TRBV18 and TRBJ2-5; D call uncertain. Trimming stripped 3 bases from V and 5 bases from J, with 10 bases between. Germline CDR1 is KGHSH and CDR2 is LQKENI. This CDR3 comprises 13 residues. CDR3 residues: CASSPYAGETQYF. The CDR3 region has the DNA TGTGCCAGCTCACCTTATGCCGGTGAGACCCAGTACTTC.

The chain is built from TRBV10-1 and TRBJ2-5; TRBD1 might be the D (6 bases). The CDR3 has 15 amino acids. V gave up 10 bases and J gave up 2 bases, with 20 bases separating them. Looked up from germline, CDR1 is WNHNN and CDR2 is SYGVQD (reference sequence). The CDR3 DNA follows: TGCGCCATCCGACTCTGTGCCAGGGGACAAGAGACCCAGTACTTC. Encoded protein: CAIRLCARGQETQYF.

The rearrangement uses TRBV4-1 and TRBJ2-5; TRBD2 agrees at 12 bases. The germline V gene has CDR1 MGHRA and CDR2 YSYEKL. CDR3 length equals 16 residues. Unmatched junction bases numbered 6, after V lost 0 bases and J lost 7 bases. In DNA, the CDR3 is TGCGCCAGCAGCCAAGATAGGCTAGCGGGGGGGGTGACCCAGTACTTC. This codes for CASSQDRLAGGVTQYF.

The V call is TRBV6-5, the J call TRBJ1-1, with D hard to call. V lost 0 bases and J 5 bases, leaving 10 bases between the germline ends. The CDR3 consists of 14 residues. Germline V gene data show CDR1 as MNHEY and CDR2 as SVGAGI. This chain's CDR3 is CASSYSGYGTEAFF. In nucleotides, the CDR3 is TGTGCCAGCAGTTACTCAGGTTACGGGACTGAAGCTTTCTTT.

This clone was counted a single time. The chain has TRBV19 and TRBJ2-5; TRBD1 matches at 7 bases. CDR1 LNHDA and CDR2 SQIVND come from the germline V gene (reference sequence). The CDR3 has 15 amino acids. V shed 5 bases and J 4 bases; nucleotides not matched to a gene: 10. The chain's CDR3 is CASSRQGAIGETQYF. The CDR3 DNA sequence: TGTGCCAGTAGTCGACAGGGTGCAATCGGAGAGACCCAGTACTTC.

This chain uses TRBV25-1 with TRBJ2-7; D not certain. CDR1 and CDR2 (germline): MGHDK, SYGVNS. The CDR3 runs to 16 residues. V lost 2 bases and J lost 5, with 19 bases in between. The CDR3 DNA follows: TGTGCCAGCAGTGAAATCGCAGGATACCCCTACCACGAGCAGTACTTC. Protein: CASSEIAGYPYHEQYF.

This sequence joins TRBV18 and TRBJ1-3; D gene ambiguous. Germline V CDR1 and CDR2: KGHSH, LQKENI. The V gene lost 0 bases and the J gene lost 0 bases, with 12 bases spanning the gap. This CDR3 comprises 17 residues. CDR3 protein: CASSPPGRSFSGNTIYF. CDR3 DNA: TGTGCCAGCTCACCACCGGGCCGATCCTTCTCTGGAAACACCATATATTTT.

The CDR3 protein is CAPEENTEAFF. CDR3 DNA sequence: TGTGCCCCTGAGGAGAACACTGAAGCTTTCTTT. This rearrangement joins TRBV14 to TRBJ1-1, with D unresolved. V was trimmed by 11 bases and J by 1 base, leaving 8 bases between them. Germline assignment: CDR1 SGHDN and CDR2 FVKESK. The CDR3 loop spans 11 amino acids.

The chain uses TRBV6-1 and TRBJ2-7, with 9 bases that match TRBD1. There are 14 residues in the CDR3. Trimming cost V 7 bases and J 2 bases; bases outside gene matches: 6. Germline CDR1 is MNHNS and CDR2 is SASEGT. The DNA for the CDR3 is TGTGCCAGCAATCTGGGACAGGGTCCCTACGAGCAGTACTTC. Its protein product is CASNLGQGPYEQYF.

The chain recombines TRBV6-5 with TRBJ2-1; the D gene is possibly TRBD1 (6 bases). V lost 7 bases, J lost 1 base, and 11 bases lay in between. This CDR3 is 14 amino acids long. The germline V gene encodes CDR1 MNHEY and CDR2 SVGAGI. Here the CDR3 DNA reads TGTGCCAGCACCCAGGGGAGTTCCTACAATGAGCAGTTCTTC. Its translation is CASTQGSSYNEQFF.

This chain joins TRBV7-8 and TRBJ1-2, with 8 bases aligning to TRBD1. The V and J ends lost 4 bases and 1 base, in that order; junction bases with no gene match: 2. Germline lookup yields CDR1 SGHVS and CDR2 FQNEAQ. This CDR3 comprises 14 residues. Here the CDR3 DNA reads TGTGCCAGCAGCTGGGGACAGGATAACTATGGCTACACCTTC. Its protein is CASSWGQDNYGYTF.

This clone was counted a few times. The V and J genes are TRBV30 and TRBJ1-1, with 7 nucleotides matching TRBD1. The V and J ends lost 6 bases and 1 base, in that order; junction bases with no gene match: 14. The CDR3 has 16 residues. Germline V gene sequence: CDR1 GTSNPN, CDR2 SVGIG (reference sequence). The CDR3 is CACGKEQGIPNTEAFF. CDR3 DNA: TGTGCCTGTGGTAAGGAACAGGGGATACCGAACACTGAAGCTTTCTTT.

The V and J genes are TRBV18 and TRBJ2-1; no firm D call. The ends were cut back, 2 bases at V and 0 bases at J, with 8 bases in the middle. This CDR3 has 15 residues. CDR1 is KGHSH, CDR2 LQKENI, per germline. The CDR3: CASSPFQNSYNEQFF. DNA of the CDR3: TGTGCCAGCTCACCATTCCAGAACTCCTACAATGAGCAGTTCTTC. Drawing the rest from reference TRBV18 and TRBJ2-1, the complete variable domain is NAGVMQNPRHLVRRRGQEARLRCSPMKGHSHVYWYRQLPEEGLKFMVYLQKENIIDESGMPKERFSAEFPKEGPSILRIQQVVRGDSAAYFCASSPFQNSYNEQFFGPGTRLTVL.

This clone was counted a few times. The gene calls are TRBV6-5 and TRBJ1-2, with D unclear. The CDR3 has 11 amino acids. V lost 6 bases to trimming and J lost 5 bases, with 7 bases between them. CDR1 is MNHEY and CDR2 is SVGAGI in the germline V gene. This CDR3 reads CASSSHYGYTF. DNA of the CDR3: TGTGCCAGCAGCTCACATTATGGCTACACCTTC.

This rearrangement joins TRBV19 to TRBJ1-3, with a weak D call TRBD1 (5 bases). The germline CDR1 and CDR2 sequences are LNHDA and SQIVND (reference sequence). Trimming cost V 0 bases and J 4 bases, with 19 bases left between them. The CDR3 contains 18 residues. The CDR3 region is CASSIDLWGEVPGNTIYF. DNA for the CDR3: TGTGCCAGTAGTATAGATCTGTGGGGCGAGGTTCCCGGAAACACCATATATTTT.

The V call is TRBV30, the J call TRBJ1-2, with TRBD1 matching 10 bases. Trimming cost V 8 bases and J 6 bases; bases outside gene matches: 6. The V gene's germline CDR1 is GTSNPN and CDR2 SVGIG (reference sequence). The CDR3 runs to 12 residues. The CDR3 protein is CASDRGLDGYTF. Written as DNA, the CDR3 is TGTGCCAGCGACAGGGGGCTGGATGGCTACACCTTC.

The chain recombines TRBV30 with TRBJ1-4; TRBD1 might be the D (5 bases). In germline, CDR1 is GTSNPN, CDR2 SVGIG (reference sequence). V lost 1 base and J 6 bases, leaving 6 bases between the germline ends. The CDR3 is 12 amino acids. CDR3 region: CAWSGGHEKLFF. For the CDR3, the DNA is TGTGCCTGGAGTGGGGGCCATGAAAAACTGTTTTTT. The variable domain in full, completed from reference TRBV30 and TRBJ1-4, reads SQTIHQWPATLVQPVGSPLSLECTVEGTSNPNLYWYRQAAGRGLQLLFYSVGIGQISSEVPQNLSASRPQDRQFILSSKKLLLSDSGFYLCAWSGGHEKLFFGSGTQLSVL.

This clone was recorded a few times. V is TRBV4-2 and J is TRBJ2-7; tentative D call: TRBD2 (6 bases). CDR1 is LGHNA, CDR2 YNFKEQ, per germline. The CDR3 totals 14 residues. V was shortened by 6 bases and J by 4 bases, with 16 bases between the two germline ends. The CDR3 spells CASSLSVGGYEQYF. The CDR3 DNA sequence: TGTGCCAGCAGTTTAAGTGTGGGGGGTTACGAGCAGTACTTC.

The gene calls are TRBV5-1 and TRBJ1-2, with TRBD1 matching 11 bases. This CDR3 region has 15 residues. V gave up 2 bases and J gave up 8 bases; unmatched junction bases: 8. Germline CDR1 is SGHRS and CDR2 is YFSETQ. DNA for the CDR3: TGCGCCAGCAGCTTCTCCGGGACAGGGGGTGAGGGCTACACCTTC. Encoded protein: CASSFSGTGGEGYTF.

In nucleotides, the CDR3 is TGCGCCAGCAGCTTGGCGAGGGAGGATTGGGAAAAACTGTTTTTT. It translates to CASSLAREDWEKLFF. V usage is TRBV5-1 and J usage is TRBJ1-4; D is uncertain. CDR1 and CDR2 (germline): SGHRS, YFSETQ. V was pared by 0 bases and J by 8 bases, with 14 bases between. The CDR3 consists of 15 residues.

The chain joins TRBV4-1 to TRBJ2-1, with 10 positions matching TRBD2. CDR1 MGHRA and CDR2 YSYEKL come from the germline V gene. The CDR3 runs 17 residues. With 1 base clipped from V and 7 bases from J, the junction kept 10 bases outside the gene matches. The DNA of the CDR3 is TGCGCCAGCAGCCAAGGCCGGGCTAGCGGGGGCGCGAATGAGCAGTTCTTC. It translates to CASSQGRASGGANEQFF.